The clone carrying this T cell receptor (beta chain) was seen just once. Participants reported their clinical history, and cohort assignment relied on those reports. The data originate from a study of blood T cell repertoires in COVID-19. Overall study: The United States, Italy and Spain provided the acute and convalescent COVID-19 samples.

The CDR3 runs 16 residues. V shed 7 bases, J shed 1 base, and the junction held 7 bases outside the gene matches. Germline V gene data show CDR1 as LNHDA and CDR2 as SQIVND (reference sequence). In the authors' methods: Using reference gene primer amplification, nucleated cell counts were estimated. Sequenced by immunoSEQ multiplex PCR; TCRdb stores in-frame clones only, minus some. Clonal size and the V and J genes are those of that table, whereas D and trimming came from the DNA. The table lists 200,000 to 300,000 clones, roughly 83% of them singletons. The V gene is TRBV19, the J gene TRBJ2-2; 9 nucleotides match TRBD1. This TCR was recovered from a woman aged 45 to 65 who had recovered from COVID-19. The sequencing sample was made of PBMCs or T cells enriched from blood (not recorded which). CDR3 DNA: TGTGCCAGTACCGTACAGGGGGCTGGGAACACCGGGGAGCTGTTTTTT. Translating gives CASTVQGAGNTGELFF. The full variable domain, with the rest looked up from reference TRBV19 and TRBJ2-2, is DGGITQSPKYLFRKEGQNVTLSCEQNLNHDAMYWYRQDPGQGLRLIYYSQIVNDFQKGDIAEGYSVSREKKESFPLTVTSAQKNPTAFYLCASTVQGAGNTGELFFGEGSRLTVL.